This TCR beta chain was recovered during a study of T cell responses to AZD1222 COVID-19 vaccine. The protocol was immunoSEQ multiplex PCR, while the TCRdb copy is restricted to in-frame clones and leaves out a portion. The data contain 90,000 to 120,000 clones, about 85% of them singletons. This clone has a single count. Here the sequenced sample was peripheral blood, taken 28 days after the second AZD1222 dose. This clonotype originated in an adult who received the AZD1222 COVID-19 vaccine.

CDR3 amino acids: CASSLSGTYGYTF. The CDR3 DNA reads TGTGCCAGCAGTTTGTCAGGAACCTATGGCTACACCTTC. This chain links TRBV28 with TRBJ1-2; D ambiguous. The V end was cut by 3 bases, the J end by 4 bases, with 9 bases between. CDR3 length equals 13 residues. Germline V gives CDR1 MDHEN, CDR2 SYDVKM.